Presented here are 24 T cell receptor beta chains from one specimen sequenced in a study of Ad26.COV2.S vaccination and SARS-CoV-2 variants. Treatment: 19 received Ad26.COV2.S at low or high dose, single or two shots; five or six received placebo; per-sample allocation not given. Following the first vaccine or placebo injection, samples were taken on day 63. Sequenced by immunoSEQ multiplex PCR; TCRdb stores in-frame clones only, minus some. The sample carries about 350,000 clones, roughly 81% recorded once. The material sequenced was peripheral blood, taken in a trial of Ad26.COV2.S vaccine versus placebo. The origin of the receptors is a person between 18 and 65 years old who received the Ad26.COV2.S COVID-19 vaccine or a placebo.

CDR3 protein: CASSIGTSYRSYNEQFF. The CDR3, as DNA: TGTGCCAGTAGTATCGGGACAAGTTACCGCTCCTACAATGAGCAGTTCTTC. V usage is TRBV19 and J usage is TRBJ2-1, with D possibly matching TRBD1 (6 bases). V lost 3 bases and J lost 0, with 15 bases in between. CDR3 size: 17 residues. Looked up from germline, CDR1 is LNHDA and CDR2 is SQIVND (reference sequence).

The rearrangement uses TRBV24-1 and TRBJ2-2; 10 nucleotides match TRBD1. V was clipped by 4 bases and J by 9 bases; unmatched bases: 7. The CDR3 covers 15 residues. CDR1 is KGHDR and CDR2 is SFDVKD in the germline V gene. The CDR3 loop reads CATSEPGTGDRELFF. DNA for the CDR3: TGTGCCACCAGTGAACCCGGGACAGGGGATCGGGAGCTGTTTTTT.

The chain joins TRBV5-1 to TRBJ2-4; TRBD2 agrees at 10 bases. The CDR3 is 15 residues long. V trimming: 3 bases; J trimming: 4 bases; junction bases outside the gene matches: 4. Germline V gives CDR1 SGHRS, CDR2 YFSETQ. CDR3 nucleotide sequence: TGCGCCAGCAGCTCCAAGACTAGCGGGAAAAACATTCAGTACTTC. It yields the protein CASSSKTSGKNIQYF.

The CDR3 sequence: CASRRGTGELFF. In nucleotides, the CDR3 is TGTGCCAGCAGACGTGGCACCGGGGAGCTGTTTTTT. This chain joins TRBV5-4 and TRBJ2-2, with D unresolved. From germline, CDR1 is SGHNT and CDR2 YYREEE (reference sequence). There are 12 residues in the CDR3. Trimming took 5 bases from V and 4 from J, leaving 6 bases between them.

The V call is TRBV28, the J call TRBJ2-1; tentatively, D is TRBD2 (5 bases). The germline V gene has CDR1 MDHEN and CDR2 SYDVKM. Trimming shortened V by 8 bases and J by 10 bases, and 15 bases separated the two germline ends. The CDR3 is 12 residues long. The CDR3 region is CASVGDRWEQFF. In DNA, the CDR3 is TGTGCCAGCGTCGGGGATCGTTGGGAGCAGTTCTTC.

The chain carries TRBV11-3 and TRBJ2-5, with 10 positions matching TRBD2. CDR1 and CDR2 from the germline V gene are SGHNT and YENEEA. V dropped 5 bases and J dropped 3; count of bases not matched to a gene: 3. This CDR3 has 14 amino acids. CDR3 DNA sequence: TGTGCCAGCAGCGCCAGCGGGGGGGAAGAGACCCAGTACTTC. Its protein product is CASSASGGEETQYF. The variable domain in full, with the rest retrieved from reference TRBV11-3 and TRBJ2-5, is EAGVVQSPRYKIIEKKQPVAFWCNPISGHNTLYWYLQNLGQGPELLIRYENEEAVDDSQLPKDRFSAERLKGVDSTLKIQPAELGDSAVYLCASSASGGEETQYFGPGTRLLVL.

The chain employs TRBV28 and TRBJ1-3, with D hard to call. The CDR3 has 13 amino acids. The V gene's germline CDR1 is MDHEN and CDR2 SYDVKM. V was trimmed by 3 bases and J by 8 bases, leaving 11 bases between them. The CDR3: CASSFRIGHTIYF. The CDR3 nucleotides read TGTGCCAGCAGTTTTCGCATCGGACACACCATATATTTT.

The V gene is TRBV3-1 (or the pseudogene TRBV3-2), the J gene TRBJ2-2; weak D call: TRBD2 (5 bases). Germline-derived CDR1 and CDR2 are LGHDT and YNNKEL (reference sequence). The CDR3 spans 16 residues. Trimming left V 4 bases short and J 7 bases short, with 19 bases between. Here the CDR3 reads CASSRSGLRERGELFF. The CDR3 DNA reads TGTGCCAGCAGCCGGAGCGGTCTCCGAGAGCGCGGGGAGCTGTTTTTT.

This clone was seen just once. The CDR3, as DNA: TGTGCCAGCAGCTTAGATGGACTAGAGTACGAGCAGTACTTC. Its translation: CASSLDGLEYEQYF. The V and J genes are TRBV7-6 and TRBJ2-7, with TRBD2 identical over 7 bases. CDR3 size: 14 residues. After removal of 1 base from V and 4 bases from J, the junction contained 4 bases not matched to a gene. Germline V lookup: CDR1 SGHVS, CDR2 FNYEAQ. The full variable domain, its missing parts supplied by reference TRBV7-6 and TRBJ2-7, is GAGVSQSPRYKVTKRGQDVALRCDPISGHVSLYWYRQALGQGPEFLTYFNYEAQQDKSGLPNDRFSAERPEGSISTLTIQRTEQRDSAMYRCASSLDGLEYEQYFGPGTRLTVT.

The chain combines TRBV2 with TRBJ2-1, with 9 bases matching TRBD2. V gave up 7 bases and J gave up 7 bases; unmatched junction bases: 14. The CDR3 has 16 amino acids. Germline V gives CDR1 SNHLY, CDR2 FYNNEI. The CDR3: CASNSVAGVLGNEQFF. The CDR3 bases are TGTGCCAGCAACTCGGTAGCGGGAGTATTGGGGAATGAGCAGTTCTTC.

This clone was observed a few times. The rearrangement links TRBV3-1 (or the pseudogene TRBV3-2) to TRBJ2-7, with D tentatively TRBD1 (6 bases). The germline V gene encodes CDR1 LGHDT and CDR2 YNNKEL (reference sequence). Trimming pared 4 bases from V and 0 bases from J, leaving 16 bases between. The CDR3 runs to 16 residues. CDR3 protein: CASSRQVGGGSYEQYF. The CDR3 coding sequence is TGTGCCAGCAGCCGCCAGGTAGGGGGTGGCTCCTACGAGCAGTACTTC.

This clone was counted between two and nine times. The V gene is TRBV11-3, the J gene TRBJ2-3; 10 nucleotides line up with TRBD1. Trimming removed 5 bases from V and 2 bases from J; junction bases left unmatched: 4. Germline values: CDR1 SGHNT, CDR2 YENEEA. CDR3 length: 15 amino acids. The CDR3 here is CASSPGQGHTDTQYF. DNA for the CDR3: TGTGCCAGCAGCCCGGGACAGGGGCACACAGATACGCAGTATTTT.

The CDR3 coding sequence is TGTGCCAGCAGCTTAGCGGGGGAGACCCAGTACTTC. This encodes CASSLAGETQYF. The rearrangement joins TRBV7-6 to TRBJ2-5, with D unclear. The V end lost 0 bases, the J end lost 5 bases, and 4 bases lay between the germline ends. The CDR3 covers 12 residues. Germline CDR1 is SGHVS and CDR2 is FNYEAQ. The full variable domain, completed using reference TRBV7-6 and TRBJ2-5, is GAGVSQSPRYKVTKRGQDVALRCDPISGHVSLYWYRQALGQGPEFLTYFNYEAQQDKSGLPNDRFSAERPEGSISTLTIQRTEQRDSAMYRCASSLAGETQYFGPGTRLLVL.

This clone came up once. The gene calls are TRBV4-1 and TRBJ2-2; TRBD2 matches at 7 bases. The germline V gene encodes CDR1 MGHRA and CDR2 YSYEKL. This CDR3 contains 18 residues. Trimming took 4 bases from V and 2 from J; bases not matched to a gene: 13. CDR3 nucleotides: TGCGCCAGCAGCCCCCCAGGAGCGGGATTACCTAACACCGGGGAGCTGTTTTTT. Translated, it gives CASSPPGAGLPNTGELFF.

V usage is TRBV28 and J usage is TRBJ1-2, with D uncertain. Germline V gene sequence: CDR1 MDHEN, CDR2 SYDVKM. The CDR3 is 12 amino acids. V was clipped by 6 bases and J by 5 bases, with 10 bases between them. The CDR3 sequence: CASSPPEYGYTF. CDR3 bases: TGTGCCAGCAGCCCCCCAGAGTATGGCTACACCTTC.

The chain employs TRBV27 and TRBJ1-2, with D hard to call. V dropped 3 bases and J dropped 2 bases, with 7 bases sitting between them. Germline CDR1 reads MNHEY; CDR2 reads SMNVEV (reference sequence). CDR3 length: 13 residues. The CDR3 sequence: CASSFSVNYGYTF. The CDR3 region has the DNA TGTGCCAGCAGTTTCTCGGTAAACTATGGCTACACCTTC.

The chain links TRBV28 to TRBJ2-7; 12 bases are a match to TRBD2. The CDR3 covers 15 residues. Germline CDR1 and CDR2: MDHEN and SYDVKM. After removal of 7 bases from V and 2 bases from J, the junction contained 6 bases not matched to a gene. Here the CDR3 DNA reads TGTGCCAGCAAAATACTAGCGGGAGGCCCCTACGAGCAGTACTTC. This translates into CASKILAGGPYEQYF.

The gene calls are TRBV18 and TRBJ2-1; D remains ambiguous. Germline V gene data show CDR1 as KGHSH and CDR2 as LQKENI. The CDR3 length is 18 residues. V was shortened by 2 bases and J by 0 bases, with 17 bases between the two germline ends. For the CDR3, the DNA is TGTGCCAGCTCACCAAGGTCCCTCACGCTGAGCTCCTACAATGAGCAGTTCTTC. It is translated as CASSPRSLTLSSYNEQFF.

The CDR3 region is CASIKVGAATGTQYF. The CDR3 DNA is TGTGCCAGCATCAAGGTTGGGGCTGCGACGGGGACCCAGTACTTC. The J gene is TRBJ2-5, the V gene TRBV5-5; a weak D match, TRBD1 (5 bases). V lost 6 bases and J 7 bases, leaving 22 bases between the germline ends. The CDR3 totals 15 residues. The germline V gene has CDR1 SGHKS and CDR2 YYEKEE (reference sequence).

This clone was observed once. The J gene is TRBJ2-5, the V gene TRBV5-5; D gene ambiguous. The CDR3 length is 14 residues. Between the trimmed V and J ends, which lost 3 bases and 9 bases, there was a span of 18 bases. The germline gives CDR1 SGHKS, CDR2 YYEKEE (reference sequence). In nucleotides, the CDR3 is TGTGCCAGCAGCTACAGAGGTGGGCTGATAGCCCAGTACTTC. Its translation is CASSYRGGLIAQYF.

This rearrangement joins TRBV30 to TRBJ2-7; a weak D match, TRBD2 (6 bases). The CDR3 consists of 15 residues. Trimming stripped 2 bases from V and 0 bases from J, with 14 bases between. Germline assignment: CDR1 GTSNPN and CDR2 SVGIG (reference sequence). The CDR3 spells CAWSLEGTFSYEQYF. DNA for the CDR3: TGTGCCTGGAGTCTTGAGGGGACTTTCTCCTACGAGCAGTACTTC.

The rearrangement joins TRBV12-5 to TRBJ2-7; TRBD1 agrees at 8 bases. CDR1 is LGHNT, CDR2 FRNRAP, per germline. Losses at the gene ends were 3 bases for V and 7 bases for J; bases not matched to a gene: 8. The CDR3 has 14 amino acids. CDR3 nucleotides: TGTGCTAGTGGTTTTACCAACAGGGGGAGTGAGCAGTACTTC. It codes for CASGFTNRGSEQYF.

For the CDR3, the DNA is TGTGCCAGCAGCTTCATGGGCCCACGGACCCAGTACTTC. It yields the protein CASSFMGPRTQYF. The J gene is TRBJ2-5, the V gene TRBV5-6, with unresolved D. V lost 2 bases, J lost 7 bases, and 12 bases lay in between. The CDR3 is made up of 13 amino acids. Per germline, CDR1 SGHDT and CDR2 YYEEEE.

The chain carries TRBV11-2 and TRBJ2-1, with 9 bases that match TRBD1. CDR3 length equals 15 residues. V lost 6 bases, J lost 6 bases, and 9 bases stayed unmatched. Germline values: CDR1 SGHAT, CDR2 FQNNGV. CDR3 DNA sequence: TGTGCCAGCAGACCCTGGGACAGGGTGAGCAATGAGCAGTTCTTC. Translation gives CASRPWDRVSNEQFF.